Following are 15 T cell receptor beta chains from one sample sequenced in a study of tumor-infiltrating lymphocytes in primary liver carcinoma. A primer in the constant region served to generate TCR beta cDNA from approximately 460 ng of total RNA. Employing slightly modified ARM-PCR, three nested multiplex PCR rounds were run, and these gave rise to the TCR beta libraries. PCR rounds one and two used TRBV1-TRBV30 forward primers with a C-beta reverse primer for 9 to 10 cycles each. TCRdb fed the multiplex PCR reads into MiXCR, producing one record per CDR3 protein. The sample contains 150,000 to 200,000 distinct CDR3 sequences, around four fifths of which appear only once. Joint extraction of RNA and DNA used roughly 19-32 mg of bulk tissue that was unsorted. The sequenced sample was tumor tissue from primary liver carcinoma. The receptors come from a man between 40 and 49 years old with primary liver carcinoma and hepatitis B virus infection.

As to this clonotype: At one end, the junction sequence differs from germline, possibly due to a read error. The chain's CDR3 is CAISVSTSESYEQYF. The CDR3 DNA reads TGTGCCATCAGTGTCTCGACTAGCGAATCCTACGAACAGTACTTC. This chain links TRBV6-1 with TRBJ2-7; the match to TRBD2 covers 8 bases. The CDR3 sequence is 15 residues long. Germline V CDR1 and CDR2: MNHNS, SASEGT.

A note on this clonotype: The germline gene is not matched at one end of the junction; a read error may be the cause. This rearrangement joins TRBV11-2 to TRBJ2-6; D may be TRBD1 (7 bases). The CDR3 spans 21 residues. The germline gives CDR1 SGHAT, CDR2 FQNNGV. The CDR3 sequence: CASSMGGNRGISLSGANILTF. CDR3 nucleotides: TGCGCCAGCAGCATGGGGGGAAACAGGGGCATTTCCCTCTCTGGGGCCAACATCCTGACTTTC.

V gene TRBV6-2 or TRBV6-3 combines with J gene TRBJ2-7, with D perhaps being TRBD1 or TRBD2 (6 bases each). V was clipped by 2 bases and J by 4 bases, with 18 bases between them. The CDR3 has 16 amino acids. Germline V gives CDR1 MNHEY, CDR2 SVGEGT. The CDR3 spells CASSYPSRGRRYEQYF. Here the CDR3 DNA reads TGTGCCAGCAGTTACCCGTCTAGGGGGAGGAGATACGAGCAGTACTTC.

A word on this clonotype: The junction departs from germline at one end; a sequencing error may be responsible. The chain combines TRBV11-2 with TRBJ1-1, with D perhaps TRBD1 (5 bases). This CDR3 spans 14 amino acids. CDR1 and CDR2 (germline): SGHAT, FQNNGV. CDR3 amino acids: CASSWVTVNIEAFF. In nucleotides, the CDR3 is TGTGCCAGCAGCTGGGTGACAGTGAACATTGAAGCTTTCTTT.

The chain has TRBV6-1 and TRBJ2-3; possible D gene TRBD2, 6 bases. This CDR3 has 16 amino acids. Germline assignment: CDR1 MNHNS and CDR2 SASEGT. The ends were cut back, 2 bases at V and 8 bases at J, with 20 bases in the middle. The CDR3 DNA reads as TGTGCCAGCAGTGAAAGGCGGGGACTTTGCACCGTTACGCAGTATTTT. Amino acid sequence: CASSERRGLCTVTQYF.

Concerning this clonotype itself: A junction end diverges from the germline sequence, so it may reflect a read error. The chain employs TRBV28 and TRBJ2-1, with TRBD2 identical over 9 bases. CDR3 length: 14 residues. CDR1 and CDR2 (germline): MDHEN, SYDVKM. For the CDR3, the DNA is TGTGTCAGCAATTTCGGGCGGGAGGGCGATGAGCAGTTCTTC. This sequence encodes CVSNFGREGDEQFF. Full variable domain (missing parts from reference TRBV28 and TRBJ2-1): DVKVTQSSRYLVKRTGEKVFLECVQDMDHENMFWYRQDPGLGLRLIYFSYDVKMKEKGDIPEGYSVSREKKERFSLILESASTNQTSMYLCVSNFGREGDEQFFGPGTRLTVL.

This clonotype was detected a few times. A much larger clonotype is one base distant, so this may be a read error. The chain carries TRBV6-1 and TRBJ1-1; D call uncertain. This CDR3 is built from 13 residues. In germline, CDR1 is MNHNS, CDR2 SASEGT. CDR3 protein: CASSEMGNIEAFF. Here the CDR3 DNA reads TGTGCCAGCAGTGAAATGGGGAACATTGAAGCTTTCTTT.

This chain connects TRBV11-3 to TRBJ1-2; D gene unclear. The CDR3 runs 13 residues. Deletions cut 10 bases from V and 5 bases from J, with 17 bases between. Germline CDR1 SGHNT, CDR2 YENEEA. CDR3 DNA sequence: TGTGCCATCATCTTGGTCCATAATTATGGCTACACCTTC. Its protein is CAIILVHNYGYTF.

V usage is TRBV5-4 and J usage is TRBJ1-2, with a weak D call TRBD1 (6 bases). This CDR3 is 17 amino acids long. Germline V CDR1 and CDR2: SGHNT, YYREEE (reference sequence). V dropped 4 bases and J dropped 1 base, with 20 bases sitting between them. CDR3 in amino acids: CASSTPGHGNFNYGYTF. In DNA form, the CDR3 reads TGTGCCAGCAGCACCCCGGGACATGGGAATTTTAACTATGGCTACACCTTC.

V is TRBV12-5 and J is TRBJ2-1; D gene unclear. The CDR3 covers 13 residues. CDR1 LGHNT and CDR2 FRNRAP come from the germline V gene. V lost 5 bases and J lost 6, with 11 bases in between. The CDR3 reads CASGPRNFNEQFF. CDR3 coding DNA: TGTGCTAGTGGTCCCCGTAACTTCAATGAGCAGTTCTTC.

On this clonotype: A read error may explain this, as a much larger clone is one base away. CDR3 bases: TGTGCCAGCAGCCCTGGACCGAACATCGGGGAGCTGTTTTTT. Its translation is CASSPGPNIGELFF. The chain couples TRBV7-9 to TRBJ2-2; the D is unclear. Germline CDR1 and CDR2: SEHNR and FQNEAQ (reference sequence). The CDR3 is made up of 14 amino acids.

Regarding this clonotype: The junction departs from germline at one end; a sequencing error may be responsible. Here the CDR3 reads CASSDTTSKQLF. The CDR3 DNA sequence: TGTGCCAGCAGTGATACGACTAGCAAGCAGCTCTTC. The chain joins TRBV9 to TRBJ2-1; the match to TRBD2 covers 7 bases. CDR3 size: 12 residues. Germline CDR1 reads SGDLS; CDR2 reads YYNGEE.

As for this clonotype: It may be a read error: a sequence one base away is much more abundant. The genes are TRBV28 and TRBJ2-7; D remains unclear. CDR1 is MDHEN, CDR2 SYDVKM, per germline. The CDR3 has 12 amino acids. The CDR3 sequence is CASSRWPYDQYF. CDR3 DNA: TGTGCCAGCAGTCGGTGGCCCTACGATCAGTACTTC.

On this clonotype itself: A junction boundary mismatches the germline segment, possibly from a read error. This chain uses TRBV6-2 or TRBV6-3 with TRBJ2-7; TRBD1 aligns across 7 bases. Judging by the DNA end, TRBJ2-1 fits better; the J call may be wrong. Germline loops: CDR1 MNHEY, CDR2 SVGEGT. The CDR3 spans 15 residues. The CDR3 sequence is CASNLGTATYYEQFF. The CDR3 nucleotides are TGTGCCAGCAACCTCGGGACAGCAACCTACTATGAGCAGTTCTTC.

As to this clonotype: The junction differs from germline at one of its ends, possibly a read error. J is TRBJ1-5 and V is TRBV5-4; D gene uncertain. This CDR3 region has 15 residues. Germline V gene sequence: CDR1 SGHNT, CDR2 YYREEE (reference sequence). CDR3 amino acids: CASSRDGNSNKPQHF. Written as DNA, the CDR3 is TGTGCCAGCAGCCGCGACGGAAATAGCAATAAGCCCCAACATTTT. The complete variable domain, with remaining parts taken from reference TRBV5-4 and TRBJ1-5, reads ETGVTQSPTHLIKTRGQQVTLRCSSQSGHNTVSWYQQALGQGPQFIFQYYREEENGRGNFPPRFSGLQFPNYSSELNVNALELDDSALYLCASSRDGNSNKPQHFGDGTRLSIL.